Each of the 2 T cell receptor beta chains below was sequenced from the same sample in a study of blood T cell repertoires in COVID-19. Only in-frame clones appear in the TCRdb table, and some are missing; sequencing was by immunoSEQ multiplex PCR. Seen here are more than 110,000 clones, more than 75% observed once, and the top ten hold roughly 3.9%. Sample: peripheral blood. These receptors all stem from a woman aged 80 or over with acute or convalescent COVID-19.

As to this clone: Its ends do not fully match the called genes, so a read error is possible. For the CDR3, the DNA is TGTGCCAGCAGCCTAGGGGGCCCCAATCAGCCCCAGCATTTT. Residues: CASSLGGPNQPQHF. The chain combines TRBV13 with TRBJ1-5; 7 positions match TRBD1. This CDR3 has 14 amino acids. Germline V gives CDR1 PRHDT, CDR2 FYEKMQ (reference sequence).

The genes are TRBV13 and TRBJ2-1; D unresolved. The length of the CDR3 is 15 residues. Trimming stripped 7 bases from V and 6 bases from J, with 19 bases between. CDR1 is PRHDT, CDR2 FYEKMQ, per germline (reference sequence). The CDR3 coding sequence is TGTGCCAGCATCCCGACACCCAGTACCCCCAATGAGCAGTTCTTC. Translated: CASIPTPSTPNEQFF.